A single sample is the source of the 26 T cell receptor beta chains below, sequenced in a study of blood T cell repertoires in COVID-19 (dated by TCRdb to 2018 to 2020). The receptor library was made with the immunoSEQ multiplex PCR assay. Not all clones reach the TCRdb copy of this immuneACCESS table, which keeps in-frame sequences only. Checked studies attribute under half of the gap to unresolved V genes and leave the rest unexplained. In this sample the table shows 300,000 to 350,000 clones, roughly 88% of which occur a single time. Of the sample, roughly 2% falls within the top ten clones. The sequencing sample was made of PBMCs or T cells enriched from blood (not recorded which). The receptors were gathered from a man aged 30-40 years who had recovered from COVID-19.

The rearrangement links TRBV7-2 to TRBJ2-1; weak D call: TRBD1 (5 bases). Germline V CDR1 and CDR2: SGHTA, FQGNSA. V lost 3 bases and J 1 base, leaving 10 bases between the germline ends. The CDR3 runs 15 residues. The DNA for the CDR3 is TGTGCCAGCAGCTTGGATACAGGATCCTACAATGAGCAGTTCTTC. Translation gives CASSLDTGSYNEQFF.

This clone was counted between two and nine times. The rearrangement links TRBV9 to TRBJ2-3, with a possible D match to TRBD1 (6 bases). The V end was cut by 0 bases, the J end by 3 bases, with 11 bases between. This CDR3 comprises 15 residues. The V gene's germline CDR1 is SGDLS and CDR2 YYNGEE. In nucleotides, the CDR3 is TGTGCCAGCAGCGTAGGAACAGGGTGGACAGATACGCAGTATTTT. Amino acid sequence: CASSVGTGWTDTQYF.

In this sample, this clone turned up once. The V and J genes are TRBV2 and TRBJ1-1; weak D call: TRBD1 (6 bases). The length of the CDR3 is 15 residues. CDR1 and CDR2 (germline): SNHLY, FYNNEI. Trimming shortened V by 6 bases and J by 1 base, and 15 bases separated the two germline ends. For the CDR3, the DNA is TGTGCCAGCAGAAAGGAACAGGGTACGAACACTGAAGCTTTCTTT. Translating it yields CASRKEQGTNTEAFF. The entire variable domain, with the rest obtained from reference TRBV2 and TRBJ1-1, is as follows: EPEVTQTPSHQVTQMGQEVILRCVPISNHLYFYWYRQILGQKVEFLVSFYNNEISEKSEIFDDQFSVERPDGSNFTLKIRSTKLEDSAMYFCASRKEQGTNTEAFFGQGTRLTVV.

CDR3 nucleotides: TGCGCCAGCAGCTCCGAGTCCTACGAGCAGTACTTC. Translating gives CASSSESYEQYF. The chain carries TRBV4-1 and TRBJ2-7; D gene ambiguous. Germline V gene lookup returns CDR1 MGHRA and CDR2 YSYEKL. V was trimmed by 5 bases and J by 1 base, leaving 6 bases between them. This CDR3 is 12 amino acids long.

The V call is TRBV7-9, the J call TRBJ1-1; a possible D gene is TRBD1 (6 bases). Germline assignment: CDR1 SEHNR and CDR2 FQNEAQ (reference sequence). CDR3 length: 15 amino acids. V lost 5 bases and J 1 base, leaving 14 bases between the germline ends. The CDR3 DNA reads as TGTGCCAGCAGCAGTCAACAGGGACCGAACACTGAAGCTTTCTTT. As protein: CASSSQQGPNTEAFF.

The J gene is TRBJ2-1, the V gene TRBV19, with 8 bases lining up with TRBD1. Germline V CDR1 and CDR2: LNHDA, SQIVND (reference sequence). Trimming at V came to 7 bases and at J to 4 bases, leaving 6 bases not matched to a gene. CDR3 length equals 14 residues. CDR3: CASNDRGLYNEQFF. CDR3 in DNA: TGTGCCAGTAACGACAGGGGCCTTTACAATGAGCAGTTCTTC. The full variable domain, its missing parts supplied by reference TRBV19 and TRBJ2-1, is DGGITQSPKYLFRKEGQNVTLSCEQNLNHDAMYWYRQDPGQGLRLIYYSQIVNDFQKGDIAEGYSVSREKKESFPLTVTSAQKNPTAFYLCASNDRGLYNEQFFGPGTRLTVL.

The chain employs TRBV5-3 and TRBJ1-3; TRBD1 aligns across 11 bases. TRBV5-3 is an open reading frame, and its role is uncertain. After removal of 0 bases from V and 1 base from J, the junction contained 9 bases not matched to a gene. The CDR3 is made up of 19 amino acids. This CDR3 reads CARSLADRGRKGSGNTIYF. CDR3 in DNA: TGTGCCAGAAGCTTGGCGGACAGGGGGCGTAAGGGGTCTGGAAACACCATATATTTT.

The rearrangement joins TRBV27 to TRBJ2-2, with a tentative D call TRBD2 (6 bases). Trimming removed 1 base at V and 6 bases at J, with 15 bases between. The CDR3 runs 16 residues. Germline assignment: CDR1 MNHEY and CDR2 SMNVEV (reference sequence). The CDR3 sequence: CASSLFSDGGSGELFF. The CDR3 nucleotides read TGTGCCAGCAGTTTATTTAGCGACGGAGGGTCCGGGGAGCTGTTTTTT.

The chain joins TRBV9 to TRBJ2-5; 8 bases line up with TRBD2. This CDR3 spans 16 amino acids. Germline CDR1 SGDLS, CDR2 YYNGEE. V gave up 0 bases and J gave up 5 bases; unmatched junction bases: 9. CDR3 region: CASSVDVRGGRETQYF. DNA of the CDR3: TGTGCCAGCAGCGTAGACGTCCGGGGGGGCCGGGAGACCCAGTACTTC.

As regards this clone: The same CDR3 arises from other DNA sequences in this sample as well. The CDR3 reads CASSLNRAHYGYTF. DNA of the CDR3: TGTGCCAGCAGCTTAAACAGGGCTCACTATGGCTACACCTTC. The genes are TRBV11-1 and TRBJ1-2, with D possibly matching TRBD1 (6 bases). Per the germline V gene, CDR1 is SGHAT and CDR2 is FQDESV (reference sequence). This CDR3 comprises 14 residues. Trimming shortened V by 2 bases and J by 3 bases, and 10 bases separated the two germline ends.

V is TRBV9 and J is TRBJ1-1; no firm D call. CDR1 SGDLS and CDR2 YYNGEE come from the germline V gene. The ends were cut back, 0 bases at V and 8 bases at J, with 11 bases in the middle. The CDR3 consists of 13 residues. CDR3 in amino acids: CASSVATRREAFF. CDR3 nucleotide sequence: TGTGCCAGCAGCGTAGCGACGCGGCGGGAAGCTTTCTTT. The full variable domain, completed using reference TRBV9 and TRBJ1-1, is DSGVTQTPKHLITATGQRVTLRCSPRSGDLSVYWYQQSLDQGLQFLIQYYNGEERAKGNILERFSAQQFPDLHSELNLSSLELGDSALYFCASSVATRREAFFGQGTRLTVV.

The chain combines TRBV7-9 with TRBJ1-1; D perhaps matches TRBD1 (6 bases). Germline loops: CDR1 SEHNR, CDR2 FQNEAQ (reference sequence). The CDR3 is made up of 15 amino acids. Trimming took 3 bases from V and 3 from J, leaving 14 bases between them. CDR3 loop: CASSLPQQGDTEAFF. The CDR3 nucleotides are TGTGCCAGCAGCTTGCCTCAACAGGGTGACACTGAAGCTTTCTTT.

The V and J genes are TRBV13 and TRBJ2-6; a weak D match, TRBD2 (6 bases). Germline V gene lookup returns CDR1 PRHDT and CDR2 FYEKMQ (reference sequence). CDR3 length equals 16 residues. The V end lost 5 bases, the J end lost 0 bases, and 11 bases lay between the germline ends. For the CDR3, the DNA is TGTGCCAGCAGCCCCGGAGGGTACTCTGGGGCCAACGTCCTGACTTTC. Its translation is CASSPGGYSGANVLTF.

The chain recombines TRBV5-6 with TRBJ1-6, with D possibly TRBD1 on 6 matching bases. Trimming pared 2 bases from V and 9 bases from J, leaving 12 bases between. The V gene's germline CDR1 is SGHDT and CDR2 YYEEEE. The CDR3 is 14 residues long. This chain's CDR3 is CASSFGTTGSPLHF. The DNA of the CDR3 is TGTGCCAGCAGCTTTGGGACAACAGGTTCACCCCTCCACTTT.

The chain has TRBV6-5 and TRBJ1-6, with a weak D call TRBD1 (6 bases). V lost 2 bases and J lost 3, with 11 bases in between. The CDR3 length is 16 residues. CDR1 and CDR2 (germline): MNHEY, SVGAGI. CDR3 bases: TGTGCCAGCAGTTACCAGGGGACCTTCTATAATTCACCCCTCCACTTT. Residues: CASSYQGTFYNSPLHF.

V usage is TRBV12-5 and J usage is TRBJ1-2, with TRBD1 matching 12 bases. Germline CDR1 and CDR2: LGHNT and FRNRAP. The V gene end was trimmed by 1 base and the J gene end by 4 bases; junction bases not matched to a gene: 10. This CDR3 contains 18 residues. DNA for the CDR3: TGTGCTAGTGGTTTGGGCCGGGACAGGGGGCGTTTTGGCTATGGCTACACCTTC. Its protein product is CASGLGRDRGRFGYGYTF. Variable domain in full (rest from reference TRBV12-5 and TRBJ1-2): DARVTQTPRHKVTEMGQEVTMRCQPILGHNTVFWYRQTMMQGLELLAYFRNRAPLDDSGMPKDRFSAEMPDATLATLKIQPSEPRDSAVYFCASGLGRDRGRFGYGYTFGSGTRLTVV.

This clone was detected only a few times. The chain has TRBV11-2 and TRBJ2-1; 7 bases agree with TRBD1. V trimming: 5 bases; J trimming: 7 bases; junction bases outside the gene matches: 8. Germline assignment: CDR1 SGHAT and CDR2 FQNNGV. The CDR3 has 14 residues. CDR3 DNA: TGTGCCAGCAGCGTCCCGGGACAGAGAAATGAGCAGTTCTTC. It translates to CASSVPGQRNEQFF.

This clone was counted ten times or more. This sample includes further DNA sequences coding for the same CDR3. This chain links TRBV7-9 with TRBJ1-2; 7 nucleotides line up with TRBD1. Germline V gives CDR1 SEHNR, CDR2 FQNEAQ (reference sequence). This CDR3 is built from 12 residues. Germline trimming cut 6 bases from V and 7 bases from J; bases unmatched to any gene: 5. The CDR3 DNA follows: TGTGCCAGCAGTCCAGGGGGAAGTGGCTACACCTTC. It translates to CASSPGGSGYTF.

The V call is TRBV7-9, the J call TRBJ1-3, with 8 bases identical to TRBD1. Trimming removed 1 base from V and 2 bases from J; junction bases left unmatched: 4. The CDR3 spans 16 residues. Germline V gene data show CDR1 as SEHNR and CDR2 as FQNEAQ (reference sequence). CDR3 coding DNA: TGTGCCAGCAGCTTAGTCAGGGGGCGAACTGGAAACACCATATATTTT. Its protein is CASSLVRGRTGNTIYF.

The V gene is TRBV19, the J gene TRBJ2-7, with D perhaps matching TRBD2 (6 bases). CDR3 size: 15 residues. The germline V gene has CDR1 LNHDA and CDR2 SQIVND (reference sequence). Trimming pared 5 bases from V and 5 bases from J, leaving 19 bases between. CDR3 residues: CASSSYLLASHEQYF. The CDR3 coding sequence is TGTGCCAGTAGTTCATACTTACTAGCTTCCCACGAGCAGTACTTC. Full variable domain (outside the CDR3, taken from reference TRBV19 and TRBJ2-7): DGGITQSPKYLFRKEGQNVTLSCEQNLNHDAMYWYRQDPGQGLRLIYYSQIVNDFQKGDIAEGYSVSREKKESFPLTVTSAQKNPTAFYLCASSSYLLASHEQYFGPGTRLTVT.

The chain employs TRBV25-1 and TRBJ1-6; the D is unclear. The CDR3 is 14 amino acids. V was trimmed by 6 bases and J by 6 bases, leaving 12 bases between them. Germline V CDR1 and CDR2: MGHDK, SYGVNS. The chain's CDR3 is CASRAGSPNSPLHF. Written as DNA, the CDR3 is TGTGCCAGCAGGGCGGGAAGTCCTAATTCACCCCTCCACTTT.

The chain couples TRBV9 to TRBJ2-2; 8 bases map to TRBD2. The CDR3 runs 13 residues. Germline CDR1 SGDLS, CDR2 YYNGEE. V shed 6 bases and J 6 bases; nucleotides not matched to a gene: 4. This CDR3 is CASNLAGAGELFF. The CDR3 DNA is TGTGCCAGCAACCTAGCGGGCGCCGGGGAGCTGTTTTTT. Filled out from reference TRBV9 and TRBJ2-2, the complete variable domain reads DSGVTQTPKHLITATGQRVTLRCSPRSGDLSVYWYQQSLDQGLQFLIQYYNGEERAKGNILERFSAQQFPDLHSELNLSSLELGDSALYFCASNLAGAGELFFGEGSRLTVL.

This sequence joins TRBV7-8 and TRBJ1-1; 7 bases map to TRBD1. Germline assignment: CDR1 SGHVS and CDR2 FQNEAQ. J lost 9 bases, V lost 5 bases, and 6 bases had no gene match. The CDR3 length is 12 residues. The DNA for the CDR3 is TGTGCCAGCAGCCACGACAGGGATCAAGCTTTCTTT. It specifies CASSHDRDQAFF.

V gene TRBV24-1 combines with J gene TRBJ1-2; 10 bases align to TRBD1. V trimming: 5 bases; J trimming: 5 bases; junction bases outside the gene matches: 1. This CDR3 is built from 13 residues. Per the germline V gene, CDR1 is KGHDR and CDR2 is SFDVKD. CDR3 residues: CATSVGQGYGYTF. The CDR3 DNA reads as TGTGCCACCAGTGTGGGACAGGGGTATGGCTACACCTTC.

Note on this clone: The sample holds other DNA sequences that translate to the same CDR3. The chain links TRBV12-3 or TRBV12-4 to TRBJ1-2; 8 bases align to TRBD1. The CDR3 is 13 residues long. V trimming: 5 bases; J trimming: 5 bases; junction bases outside the gene matches: 4. In DNA, the CDR3 is TGTGCCAGCAGTCCTGGACAGGGATATGGCTACACCTTC. Its translation is CASSPGQGYGYTF.

In its sample, this clone was seen a few times. J is TRBJ1-6 and V is TRBV5-6; D gene uncertain. The ends were cut back, 5 bases at V and 0 bases at J, with 21 bases in the middle. The length of the CDR3 is 19 residues. CDR1 is SGHDT, CDR2 YYEEEE, per germline. The CDR3 sequence is CASSSILSPSSSYNSPLHF. The CDR3 DNA follows: TGTGCCAGCAGTTCGATTTTATCCCCCTCGAGCTCCTATAATTCACCCCTCCACTTT.